The 16 T cell receptor beta chains below all came from one sample that was sequenced in a study of T cells after yellow fever vaccination. Via MiXCR, TCRdb re-called the 5' RACE reads, giving one row per CDR3 protein. Of hundreds of thousands of distinct CDR3 sequences in the sample, around 8.6% were seen once. This material consisted of CD4+ T cells sorted from PBMCs, taken 5 days after the yellow fever booster vaccination. The receptors derive from a man younger than 35 who received the YFV17D yellow fever vaccine.

This clonotype showed up just a few times. This sequence joins TRBV20-1 and TRBJ2-3; a possible D gene is TRBD1 (6 bases). The length of the CDR3 is 13 residues. Deletions cut 4 bases from V and 3 bases from J, with 11 bases between. Germline V gives CDR1 DFQATT, CDR2 SNEGSKA (reference sequence). Written as DNA, the CDR3 is TGCAGTGCTACTGAGGGGGTTACAGATACGCAGTATTTT. This translates into CSATEGVTDTQYF.

This clonotype was seen a few times. The chain employs TRBV5-4 and TRBJ2-3; 7 bases fit TRBD1. With 4 bases clipped from V and 10 bases from J, the junction kept 12 bases outside the gene matches. The germline CDR1 and CDR2 sequences are SGHNT and YYREEE (reference sequence). The CDR3 sequence is 14 residues long. CDR3 in amino acids: CASSPGTAQSPQYF. In DNA form, the CDR3 reads TGTGCCAGCAGCCCCGGGACAGCGCAATCTCCGCAGTATTTT.

This clonotype has a handful of counts. The chain carries TRBV4-3 and TRBJ2-1, with D possibly being TRBD2 (5 bases). V was pared by 1 base and J by 5 bases, with 9 bases between. Germline CDR1 and CDR2: LGHNA and YSLEER. The CDR3 is 14 amino acids. The CDR3 bases are TGCGCCAGCAGCCAAGGCGGGTATGACAATGAGCAGTTCTTC. Protein: CASSQGGYDNEQFF.

Ten or more counts support this clonotype. The chain employs TRBV28 and TRBJ2-7; 7 bases are a match to TRBD1. The CDR3 has 13 amino acids. Trimming at V came to 8 bases and at J to 0 bases, leaving 4 bases not matched to a gene. Per germline, CDR1 MDHEN and CDR2 SYDVKM. The CDR3 coding sequence is TGTGCCAGCTCACAGGGGAGCTCCTACGAGCAGTACGTC. As protein: CASSQGSSYEQYV.

This clonotype came up a few times. The DNA for the CDR3 is TGCAGTGCTACACCGGGACAGGGCTATGGCTACACCTTC. Encoded protein: CSATPGQGYGYTF. The J gene is TRBJ1-2, the V gene TRBV20-1; TRBD1 matches 9 bases. V trimming: 4 bases; J trimming: 4 bases; junction bases outside the gene matches: 4. The CDR3 is made up of 13 amino acids. CDR1 is DFQATT, CDR2 SNEGSKA, per germline (reference sequence).

This clonotype came up a few times. The V gene is TRBV20-1, the J gene TRBJ2-4; D is possibly TRBD2 (5 bases). CDR1 is DFQATT and CDR2 is SNEGSKA in the germline V gene (reference sequence). The CDR3 is 13 residues long. The CDR3 region is CSCGPPAKNIQYF. DNA of the CDR3: TGCAGCTGCGGGCCGCCCGCCAAAAACATTCAGTACTTC.

Only a few counts were recorded for this clonotype. The rearrangement joins TRBV5-4 to TRBJ2-5; TRBD2 aligns across 13 bases. There are 16 residues in the CDR3. V shed 3 bases, J shed 2 bases, and the junction held 4 bases outside the gene matches. Germline assignment: CDR1 SGHNT and CDR2 YYREEE (reference sequence). CDR3 sequence reads: CASSSGLAGAQETQYF. The CDR3 DNA is TGTGCCAGCAGCTCAGGACTAGCGGGAGCTCAAGAGACCCAGTACTTC.

The chain recombines TRBV10-3 with TRBJ2-2; D may correspond to TRBD1 or TRBD2 (5 bases each). This CDR3 contains 14 residues. V lost 7 bases, J lost 2 bases, and 11 bases lay in between. In germline, CDR1 is ENHRY, CDR2 SYGVKD. For the CDR3, the DNA is TGTGCCATCACCGACAGCGGTAACACCGGGGAGCTGTTTTTT. Amino acids: CAITDSGNTGELFF.

V gene TRBV20-1 combines with J gene TRBJ2-3; 7 bases line up with TRBD2. The germline V gene encodes CDR1 DFQATT and CDR2 SNEGSKA (reference sequence). The CDR3 is made up of 18 amino acids. After removal of 3 bases from V and 5 bases from J, the junction contained 20 bases not matched to a gene. CDR3 DNA: TGCAGTGCTAGGATGCGCTACCGGGGGAGGGTCGCTGAAGATACGCAGTATTTT. Amino acids: CSARMRYRGRVAEDTQYF.

This clonotype came up many times. The CDR3 DNA is TGTGCCAGTTATGGGCGGGGGGGGTACACTGAAGCTTTCTTT. Encoded protein: CASYGRGGYTEAFF. The rearrangement joins TRBV28 to TRBJ1-1; TRBD1 is a possible D gene (5 bases). This CDR3 has 14 amino acids. V lost 9 bases and J 3 bases, leaving 17 bases between the germline ends. From germline, CDR1 is MDHEN and CDR2 SYDVKM.

This clonotype was detected only a few times. The chain recombines TRBV12-3 or TRBV12-4 with TRBJ1-1, with 7 nucleotides matching TRBD1. CDR3 length equals 15 residues. Trimming cost V 6 bases and J 1 base; bases outside gene matches: 8. In DNA form, the CDR3 reads TGTGCCAGCAGGACACAGGGGATCGGGAACACTGAAGCTTTCTTT. It codes for CASRTQGIGNTEAFF.

This clonotype was seen many times. The chain combines TRBV4-3 with TRBJ1-5; perhaps TRBD1 as D (5 bases). This CDR3 is 17 amino acids long. V dropped 0 bases and J dropped 6 bases, with 18 bases sitting between them. Germline V gene data show CDR1 as LGHNA and CDR2 as YSLEER. CDR3 DNA: TGCGCCAGCAGCCAAGATGTCGTCAGGGAGTTATTTCAGCCCCAGCATTTT. This sequence encodes CASSQDVVRELFQPQHF.

J is TRBJ1-1 and V is TRBV14, with D uncertain. Germline V lookup: CDR1 SGHDN, CDR2 FVKESK. The CDR3 contains 13 residues. V lost 2 bases and J lost 1, with 5 bases in between. The CDR3 loop is CASSQSRNTEAFF. The CDR3 DNA follows: TGTGCCAGCAGCCAATCCCGGAACACTGAAGCTTTCTTT. Full variable domain (missing parts from reference TRBV14 and TRBJ1-1): EAGVTQFPSHSVIEKGQTVTLRCDPISGHDNLYWYRRVMGKEIKFLLHFVKESKQDESGMPNNRFLAERTGGTYSTLKVQPAELEDSGVYFCASSQSRNTEAFFGQGTRLTVV.

There are many counts of this clonotype. CDR3 region: CASSGKAGSSYEQYF. CDR3 nucleotide sequence: TGCGCCAGCAGTGGTAAGGCGGGGAGCTCCTACGAGCAGTACTTC. V and J are TRBV10-2 and TRBJ2-7, with D possibly being TRBD2 (6 bases). Germline CDR1 reads WSHSY; CDR2 reads SAAADI. Trimming cost V 4 bases and J 0 bases, with 13 bases left between them. The CDR3 extends over 15 amino acids.

This clonotype was detected ten times or more. The chain employs TRBV7-2 and TRBJ2-5; TRBD2 matches 8 bases. The J segment lost 5 bases and the V segment lost 2 bases, leaving 7 bases of the junction unmatched. The CDR3 spans 15 residues. Germline CDR1 is SGHTA and CDR2 is FQGNSA. As DNA, the CDR3 is TGTGCCAGCAGCTTAAACGGGGGGGCCGGGGAGACCCAGTACTTC. Its translation is CASSLNGGAGETQYF.

This clonotype was counted between two and nine times. The V and J genes are TRBV5-1 and TRBJ2-7; 7 nucleotides line up with TRBD2. The CDR3 has 15 residues. The ends lost 1 base at V and 3 bases at J; junction bases unmatched: 7. Germline values: CDR1 SGHRS, CDR2 YFSETQ. The CDR3 here is CASSLSSGSFYEQYF. The CDR3 DNA is TGCGCCAGCAGCTTGTCTAGCGGTTCTTTCTACGAGCAGTACTTC.